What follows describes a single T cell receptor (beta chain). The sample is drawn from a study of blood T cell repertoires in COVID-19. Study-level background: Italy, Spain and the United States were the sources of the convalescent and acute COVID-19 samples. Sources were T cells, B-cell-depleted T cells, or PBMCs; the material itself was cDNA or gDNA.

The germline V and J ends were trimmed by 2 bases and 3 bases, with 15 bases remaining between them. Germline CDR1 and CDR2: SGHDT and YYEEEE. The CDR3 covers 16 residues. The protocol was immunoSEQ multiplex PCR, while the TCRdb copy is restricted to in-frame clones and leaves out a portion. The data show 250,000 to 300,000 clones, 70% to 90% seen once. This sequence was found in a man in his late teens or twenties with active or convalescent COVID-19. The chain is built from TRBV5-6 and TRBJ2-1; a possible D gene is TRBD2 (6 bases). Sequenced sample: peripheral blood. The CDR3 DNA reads TGTGCCAGCAGCTTTTCGGGGGAGTTATTCTACAATGAGCAGTTCTTC. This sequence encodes CASSFSGELFYNEQFF.